This T cell receptor beta chain emerged from a study of T cell changes during pregnancy in multiple sclerosis (dated by TCRdb to between 2018 and 2020). In the study overall: In women with multiple sclerosis, the researchers looked at how the T cell repertoire shifted as pregnancy progressed.

The CDR1 and CDR2 encoded by the germline V gene are MRHNA and SNTAGT. At the junction V is shortened by 3 bases and J by 1 base, with 6 bases in between. There are 13 amino acids in the CDR3, from cysteine to phenylalanine inclusive. Just the 39-base CDR3 DNA is kept, in frame starting at base 1. Library preparation was by the immunoSEQ multiplex PCR assay. TCRdb obtained this table from immuneACCESS and retained in-frame rearrangements with V and J assigned. These tables miss some clones; where compared with another copy, unresolved V genes account for less than half of the shortfall, and the remainder is unexplained. The sample records tens of thousands of clones, 96% of which are singletons. The ten biggest clones cover around 2.5% of the sample. Concerning this clone itself: This receptor's antigen is unknown. Base qualities were left out, and no much larger clone turns up one base away.

The sample consisted of CD8+ T cells from peripheral blood mononuclear cells, taken after pregnancy. The chain links TRBV6-4 with TRBJ1-1; the D segment cannot be called with confidence. The sequence derives from a female donor with multiple sclerosis, enrolled in a pregnancy study. The CDR3 amino acid sequence is: CASSESGNTEAFF. At the DNA level, the sequence is TGTGCCAGCAGTGAGAGTGGGAACACTGAAGCTTTCTTT.